This T cell receptor beta chain was observed in a study of cytomegalovirus exposure and HLA in healthy donors. The PCR employed 60 Vbeta primers together with 13 Jbeta primers. Assay used: immunoSEQ multiplex PCR; TCRdb lists only in-frame clones, some missing. The repertoire holds about 130,000 clones, with about 81% as singletons. V gave up 5 bases and J gave up 2 bases; unmatched junction bases: 5. The CDR3 has 14 residues. Germline V gives CDR1 MNHEY, CDR2 SMNVEV (reference sequence). The receptor was isolated from a woman aged 25-40 years in good health and CMV-seronegative. Sequenced material: PBMCs. The gene calls are TRBV27 and TRBJ2-5; TRBD1 matches at 7 bases. In DNA, the CDR3 is TGTGCCAGCAGTCTGGGACAGAGACAAGAGACCCAGTACTTC. It yields the protein CASSLGQRQETQYF.